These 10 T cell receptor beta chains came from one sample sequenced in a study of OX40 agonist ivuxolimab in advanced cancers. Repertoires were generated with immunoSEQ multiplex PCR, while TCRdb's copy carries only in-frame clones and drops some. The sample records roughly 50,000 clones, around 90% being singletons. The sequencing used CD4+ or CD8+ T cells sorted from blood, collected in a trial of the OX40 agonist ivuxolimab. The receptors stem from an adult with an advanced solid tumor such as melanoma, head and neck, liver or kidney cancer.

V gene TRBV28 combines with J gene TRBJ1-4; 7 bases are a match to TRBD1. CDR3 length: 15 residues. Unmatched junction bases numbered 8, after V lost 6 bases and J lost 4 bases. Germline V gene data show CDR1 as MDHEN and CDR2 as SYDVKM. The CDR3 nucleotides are TGTGCCAGCAGCCCCTGGGGACAGCATAATGAAAAACTGTTTTTT. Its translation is CASSPWGQHNEKLFF.

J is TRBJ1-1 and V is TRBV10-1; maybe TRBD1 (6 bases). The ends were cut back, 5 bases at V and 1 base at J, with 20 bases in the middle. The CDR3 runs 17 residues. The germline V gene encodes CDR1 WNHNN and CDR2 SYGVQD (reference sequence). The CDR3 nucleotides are TGCGCCAGCAGTCCCCGCCCCGGGGGGCAAGGGAACACTGAAGCTTTCTTT. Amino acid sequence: CASSPRPGGQGNTEAFF.

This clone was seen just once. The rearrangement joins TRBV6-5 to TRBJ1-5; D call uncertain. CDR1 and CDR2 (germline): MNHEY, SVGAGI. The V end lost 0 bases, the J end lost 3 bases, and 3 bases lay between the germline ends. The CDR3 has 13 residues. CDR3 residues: CASSYSINQPQHF. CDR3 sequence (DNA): TGTGCCAGCAGTTACTCCATCAATCAGCCCCAGCATTTT.

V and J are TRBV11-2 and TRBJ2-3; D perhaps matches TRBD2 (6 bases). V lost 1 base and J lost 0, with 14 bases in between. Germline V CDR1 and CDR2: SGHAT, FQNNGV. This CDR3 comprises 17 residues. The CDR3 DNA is TGTGCCAGCAGCTTAGGCCGGTGGGGGACTAGCACAGATACGCAGTATTTT. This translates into CASSLGRWGTSTDTQYF.

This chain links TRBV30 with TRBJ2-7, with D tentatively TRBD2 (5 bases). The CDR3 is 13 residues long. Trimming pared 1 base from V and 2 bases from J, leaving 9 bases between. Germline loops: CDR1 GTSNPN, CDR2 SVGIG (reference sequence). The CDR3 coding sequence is TGTGCCTGGAGTGCCTTCGGGGCCTACGAGCAGTACTTC. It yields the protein CAWSAFGAYEQYF.

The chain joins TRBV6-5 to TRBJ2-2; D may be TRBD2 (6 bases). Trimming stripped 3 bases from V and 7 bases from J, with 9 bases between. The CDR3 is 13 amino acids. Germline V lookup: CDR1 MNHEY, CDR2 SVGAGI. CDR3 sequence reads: CASSYRENGELFF. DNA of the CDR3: TGTGCCAGCAGTTATCGGGAGAACGGGGAGCTGTTTTTT.

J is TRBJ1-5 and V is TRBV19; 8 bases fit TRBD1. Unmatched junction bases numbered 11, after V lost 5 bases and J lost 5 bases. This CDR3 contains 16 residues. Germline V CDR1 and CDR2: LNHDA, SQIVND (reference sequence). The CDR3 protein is CASSPGTGGGHQPQHF. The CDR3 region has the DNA TGTGCCAGTAGTCCCGGGACAGGTGGGGGACATCAGCCCCAGCATTTT.

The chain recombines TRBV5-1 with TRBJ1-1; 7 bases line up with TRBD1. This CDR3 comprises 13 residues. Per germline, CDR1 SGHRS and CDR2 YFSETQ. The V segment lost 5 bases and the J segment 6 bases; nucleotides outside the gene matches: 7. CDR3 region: CASRKGTAAEAFF. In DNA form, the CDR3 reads TGCGCCAGCAGGAAGGGGACAGCCGCTGAAGCTTTCTTT.

The CDR3 is CASSQVTSGSYNEQFF. CDR3 coding DNA: TGTGCCAGCAGCCAGGTGACTAGCGGGTCCTACAATGAGCAGTTCTTC. V and J are TRBV4-2 and TRBJ2-1; 10 positions agree with TRBD2. Looked up from germline, CDR1 is LGHNA and CDR2 is YNFKEQ. The CDR3 is 16 residues long. V lost 3 bases and J lost 1; bases outside the gene matches: 3.

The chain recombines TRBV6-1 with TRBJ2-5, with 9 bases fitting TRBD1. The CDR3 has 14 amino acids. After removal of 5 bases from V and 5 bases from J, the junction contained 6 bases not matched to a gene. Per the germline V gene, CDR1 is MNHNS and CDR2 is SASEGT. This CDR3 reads CASSFGTGRETQYF. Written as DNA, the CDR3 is TGTGCCAGCAGTTTTGGGACAGGGCGGGAGACCCAGTACTTC.